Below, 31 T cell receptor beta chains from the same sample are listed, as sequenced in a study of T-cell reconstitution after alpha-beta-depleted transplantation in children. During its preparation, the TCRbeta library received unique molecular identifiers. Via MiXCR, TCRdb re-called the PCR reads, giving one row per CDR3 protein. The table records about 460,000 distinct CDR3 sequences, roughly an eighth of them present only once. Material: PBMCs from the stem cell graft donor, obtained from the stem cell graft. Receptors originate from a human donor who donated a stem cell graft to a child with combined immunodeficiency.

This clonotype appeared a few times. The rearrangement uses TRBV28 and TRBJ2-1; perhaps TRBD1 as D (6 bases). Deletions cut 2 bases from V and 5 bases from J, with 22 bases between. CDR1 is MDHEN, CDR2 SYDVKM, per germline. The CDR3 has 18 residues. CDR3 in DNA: TGTGCCAGCAGTTTAAACCGCAGGGGCAGCTTTGTCCACAATGAGCAGTTCTTC. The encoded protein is CASSLNRRGSFVHNEQFF.

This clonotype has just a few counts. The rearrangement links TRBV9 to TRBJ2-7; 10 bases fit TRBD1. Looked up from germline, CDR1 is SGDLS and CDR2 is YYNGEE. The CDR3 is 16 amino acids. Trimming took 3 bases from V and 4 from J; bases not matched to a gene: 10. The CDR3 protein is CASSATQTGGLYEQYF. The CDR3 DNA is TGTGCCAGCAGCGCAACACAGACAGGGGGCTTATACGAGCAGTACTTC.

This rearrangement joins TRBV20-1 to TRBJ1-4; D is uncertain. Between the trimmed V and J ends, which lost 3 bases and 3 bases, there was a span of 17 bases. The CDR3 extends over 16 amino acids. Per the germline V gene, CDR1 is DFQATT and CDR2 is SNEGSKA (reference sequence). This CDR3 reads CSARGRHTEANEKLFF. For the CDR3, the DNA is TGCAGTGCTAGGGGGAGGCACACCGAGGCTAATGAAAAACTGTTTTTT.

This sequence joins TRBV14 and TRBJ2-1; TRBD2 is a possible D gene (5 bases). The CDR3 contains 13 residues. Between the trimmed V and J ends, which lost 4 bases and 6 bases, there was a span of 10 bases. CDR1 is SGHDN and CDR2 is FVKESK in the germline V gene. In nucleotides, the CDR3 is TGTGCCAGCAGCCCAACTAGTTCCAATGAGCAGTTCTTC. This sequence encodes CASSPTSSNEQFF.

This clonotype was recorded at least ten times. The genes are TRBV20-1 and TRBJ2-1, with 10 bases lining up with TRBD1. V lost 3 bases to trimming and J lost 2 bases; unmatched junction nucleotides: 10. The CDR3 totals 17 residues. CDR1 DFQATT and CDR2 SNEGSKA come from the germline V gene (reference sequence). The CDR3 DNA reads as TGCAGTGCTAGCGTAAGTTTCGGGACAGGGGCCTACAATGAGCAGTTCTTC. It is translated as CSASVSFGTGAYNEQFF.

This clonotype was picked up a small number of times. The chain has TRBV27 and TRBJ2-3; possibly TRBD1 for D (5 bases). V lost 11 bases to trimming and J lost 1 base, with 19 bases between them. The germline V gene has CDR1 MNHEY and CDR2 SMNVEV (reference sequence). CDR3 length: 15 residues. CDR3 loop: CARPDPTGGTDTQYF. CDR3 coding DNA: TGTGCCCGACCTGACCCCACAGGCGGCACAGATACGCAGTATTTT.

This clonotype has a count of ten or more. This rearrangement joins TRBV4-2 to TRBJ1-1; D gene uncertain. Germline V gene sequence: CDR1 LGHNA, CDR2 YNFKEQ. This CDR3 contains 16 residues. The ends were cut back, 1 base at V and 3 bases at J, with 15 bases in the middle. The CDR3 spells CASSQVLRQPYTEAFF. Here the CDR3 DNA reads TGTGCCAGCAGCCAAGTATTGAGACAACCGTACACTGAAGCTTTCTTT.

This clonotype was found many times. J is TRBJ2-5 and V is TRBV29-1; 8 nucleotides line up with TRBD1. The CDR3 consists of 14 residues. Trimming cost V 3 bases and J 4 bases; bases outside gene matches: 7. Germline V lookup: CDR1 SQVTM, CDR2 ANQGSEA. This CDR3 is CSVDGQGKIETQYF. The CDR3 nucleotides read TGCAGCGTTGACGGACAGGGAAAGATAGAGACCCAGTACTTC.

The CDR3 is CASSFIQWGEQYF. CDR3 bases: TGTGCCAGCAGCTTTATACAGTGGGGCGAGCAGTACTTC. The J gene is TRBJ2-7, the V gene TRBV7-9; no clear D gene. The ends were cut back, 3 bases at V and 6 bases at J, with 12 bases in the middle. CDR1 and CDR2 from the germline V gene are SEHNR and FQNEAQ (reference sequence). CDR3 size: 13 residues. The whole variable domain, remainder taken from reference TRBV7-9 and TRBJ2-7, is DTGVSQNPRHKITKRGQNVTFRCDPISEHNRLYWYRQTLGQGPEFLTYFQNEAQLEKSRLLSDRFSAERPKGSFSTLEIQRTEQGDSAMYLCASSFIQWGEQYFGPGTRLTVT.

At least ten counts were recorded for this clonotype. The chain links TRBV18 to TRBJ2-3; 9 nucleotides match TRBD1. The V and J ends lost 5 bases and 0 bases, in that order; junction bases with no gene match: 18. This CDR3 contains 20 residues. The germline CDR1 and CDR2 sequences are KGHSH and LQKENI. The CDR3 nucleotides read TGTGCCAGCTCATCAACCTGGACAGGGGTTTCTCCAGCGAGCACAGATACGCAGTATTTT. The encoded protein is CASSSTWTGVSPASTDTQYF.

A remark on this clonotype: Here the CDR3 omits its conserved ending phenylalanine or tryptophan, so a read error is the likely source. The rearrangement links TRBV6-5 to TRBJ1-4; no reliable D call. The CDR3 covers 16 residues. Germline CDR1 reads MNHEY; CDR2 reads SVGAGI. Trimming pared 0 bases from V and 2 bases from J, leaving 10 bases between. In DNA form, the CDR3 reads TGTGCCAGCAGTTACTCATCCGGGTATACTAATGAAAAACTGTTTTAT. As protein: CASSYSSGYTNEKLFY.

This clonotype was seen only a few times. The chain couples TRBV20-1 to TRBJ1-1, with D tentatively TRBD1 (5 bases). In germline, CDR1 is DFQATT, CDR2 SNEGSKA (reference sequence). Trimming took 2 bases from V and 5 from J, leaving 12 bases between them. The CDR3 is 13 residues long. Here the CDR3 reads CSARQGSLTEAFF. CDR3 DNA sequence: TGCAGTGCTAGACAGGGTTCTCTGACTGAAGCTTTCTTT.

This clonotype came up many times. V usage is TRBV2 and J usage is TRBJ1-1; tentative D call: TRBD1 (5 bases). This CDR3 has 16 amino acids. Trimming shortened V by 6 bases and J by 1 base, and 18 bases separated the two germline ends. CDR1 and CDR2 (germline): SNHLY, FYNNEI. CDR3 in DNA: TGTGCCAGCAGCCCCAGGACACTCCATACGAACACTGAAGCTTTCTTT. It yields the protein CASSPRTLHTNTEAFF.

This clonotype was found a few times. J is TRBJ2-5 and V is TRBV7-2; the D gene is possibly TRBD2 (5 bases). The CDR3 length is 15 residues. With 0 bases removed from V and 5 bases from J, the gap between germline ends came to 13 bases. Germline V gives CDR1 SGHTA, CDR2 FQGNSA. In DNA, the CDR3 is TGTGCCAGCAGCTTAGCTCGAGGGAGATCGGAGACCCAGTACTTC. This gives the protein CASSLARGRSETQYF.

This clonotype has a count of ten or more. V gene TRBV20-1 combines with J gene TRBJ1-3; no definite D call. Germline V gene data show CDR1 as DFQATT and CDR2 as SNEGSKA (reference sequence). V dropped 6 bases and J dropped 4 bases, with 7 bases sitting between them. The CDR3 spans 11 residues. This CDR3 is CSAGPGNTIYF. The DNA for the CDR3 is TGCAGTGCAGGGCCAGGAAACACCATATATTTT.

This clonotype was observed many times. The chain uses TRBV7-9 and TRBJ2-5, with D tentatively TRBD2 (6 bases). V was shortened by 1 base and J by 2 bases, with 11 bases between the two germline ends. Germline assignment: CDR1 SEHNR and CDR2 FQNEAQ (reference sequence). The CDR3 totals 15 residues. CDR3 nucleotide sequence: TGTGCCAGCAGCTTAGTGCGGGGTCGTCAAGAGACCCAGTACTTC. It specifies CASSLVRGRQETQYF.

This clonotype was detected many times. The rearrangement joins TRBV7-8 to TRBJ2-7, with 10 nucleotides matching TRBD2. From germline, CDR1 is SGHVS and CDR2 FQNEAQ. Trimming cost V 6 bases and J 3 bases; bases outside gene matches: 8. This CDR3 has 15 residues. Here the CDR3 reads CASSRTGTSDYEQYF. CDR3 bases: TGTGCCAGCAGTCGGACCGGGACTAGCGACTACGAGCAGTACTTC. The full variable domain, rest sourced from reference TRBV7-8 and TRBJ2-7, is GAGVSQSPRYKVAKRGQDVALRCDPISGHVSLFWYQQALGQGPEFLTYFQNEAQLDKSGLPSDRFFAERPEGSVSTLKIQRTQQEDSAVYLCASSRTGTSDYEQYFGPGTRLTVT.

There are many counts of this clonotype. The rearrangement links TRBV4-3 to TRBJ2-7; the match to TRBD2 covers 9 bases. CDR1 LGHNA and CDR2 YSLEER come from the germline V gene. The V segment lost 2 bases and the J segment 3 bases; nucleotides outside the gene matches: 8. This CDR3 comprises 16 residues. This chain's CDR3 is CASSQSLGLAVYEQYF. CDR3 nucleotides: TGCGCCAGCAGCCAATCGCTGGGACTAGCCGTCTACGAGCAGTACTTC.

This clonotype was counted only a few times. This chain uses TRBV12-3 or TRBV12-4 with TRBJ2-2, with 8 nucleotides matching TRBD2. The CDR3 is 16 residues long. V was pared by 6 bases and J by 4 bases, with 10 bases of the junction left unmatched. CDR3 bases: TGTGCCAGCAGCAATCCGGGACTAGGTATCACCGGGGAGCTGTTTTTT. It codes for CASSNPGLGITGELFF.

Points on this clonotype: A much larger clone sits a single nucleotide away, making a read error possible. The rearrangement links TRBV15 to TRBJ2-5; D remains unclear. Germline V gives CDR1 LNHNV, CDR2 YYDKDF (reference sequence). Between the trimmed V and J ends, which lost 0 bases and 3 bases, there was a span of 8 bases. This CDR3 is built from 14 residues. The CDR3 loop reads CATSRDHTEETQYF. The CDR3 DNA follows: TGTGCCACCAGCAGAGATCACACGGAAGAGACCCAGTACTTC.

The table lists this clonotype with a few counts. The CDR3 DNA sequence: TGCGCCAGCAGCTATACTGAAAATGAGCAGTTCTTC. Protein: CASSYTENEQFF. The J gene is TRBJ2-1, the V gene TRBV5-1, with D uncertain. The CDR3 spans 12 residues. Deletions cut 3 bases from V and 7 bases from J, with 8 bases between. Germline assignment: CDR1 SGHRS and CDR2 YFSETQ.

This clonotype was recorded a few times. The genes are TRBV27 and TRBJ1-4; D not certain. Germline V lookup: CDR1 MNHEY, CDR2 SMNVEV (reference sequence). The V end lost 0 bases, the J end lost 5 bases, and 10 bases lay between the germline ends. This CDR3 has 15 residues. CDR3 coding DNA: TGTGCCAGCAGTTTATCCCGCGGATCAAATGAAAAACTGTTTTTT. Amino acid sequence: CASSLSRGSNEKLFF.

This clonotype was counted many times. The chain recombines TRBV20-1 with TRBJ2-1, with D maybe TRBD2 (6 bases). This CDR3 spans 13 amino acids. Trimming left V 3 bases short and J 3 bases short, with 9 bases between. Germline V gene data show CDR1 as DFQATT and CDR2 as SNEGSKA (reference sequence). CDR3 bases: TGCAGTGCTAGCGGGAGAGACTACAATGAGCAGTTCTTC. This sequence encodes CSASGRDYNEQFF.

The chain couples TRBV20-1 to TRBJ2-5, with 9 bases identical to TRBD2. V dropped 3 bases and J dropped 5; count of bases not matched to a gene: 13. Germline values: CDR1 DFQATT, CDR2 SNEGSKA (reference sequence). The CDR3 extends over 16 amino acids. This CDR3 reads CSASFGGRAVGETQYF. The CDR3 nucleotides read TGCAGTGCTAGTTTTGGCGGGAGGGCCGTTGGTGAGACCCAGTACTTC.

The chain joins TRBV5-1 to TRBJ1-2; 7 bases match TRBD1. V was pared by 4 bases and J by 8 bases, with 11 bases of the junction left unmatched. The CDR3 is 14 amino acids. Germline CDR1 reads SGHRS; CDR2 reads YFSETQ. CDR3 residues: CASSPRTGVFGYTF. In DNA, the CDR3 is TGCGCCAGCAGCCCCCGGACAGGAGTCTTCGGCTACACCTTC.

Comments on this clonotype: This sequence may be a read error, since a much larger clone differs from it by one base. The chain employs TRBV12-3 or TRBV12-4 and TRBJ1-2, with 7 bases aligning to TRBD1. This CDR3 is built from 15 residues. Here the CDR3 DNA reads TGTGCCTGCAGTCTATTTGGGACAGTTAACTATGGCTACACCTTC. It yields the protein CACSLFGTVNYGYTF.

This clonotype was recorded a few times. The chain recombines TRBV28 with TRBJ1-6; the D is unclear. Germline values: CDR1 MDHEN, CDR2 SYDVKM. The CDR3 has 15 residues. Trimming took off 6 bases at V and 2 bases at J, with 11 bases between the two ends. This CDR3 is CASRIRLTYNSPLHF. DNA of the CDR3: TGTGCCAGCAGGATTAGATTGACCTATAATTCACCCCTCCACTTT.

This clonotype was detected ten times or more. CDR3 residues: CASSLRDQGGETQYF. For the CDR3, the DNA is TGTGCCAGCAGCCTCCGGGACCAAGGTGGAGAGACCCAGTACTTC. The chain links TRBV7-9 to TRBJ2-5, with D perhaps being TRBD1 or TRBD2 (5 bases each). The V end lost 5 bases, the J end lost 4 bases, and 17 bases lay between the germline ends. CDR1 and CDR2 (germline): SEHNR, FQNEAQ (reference sequence). The CDR3 spans 15 residues.

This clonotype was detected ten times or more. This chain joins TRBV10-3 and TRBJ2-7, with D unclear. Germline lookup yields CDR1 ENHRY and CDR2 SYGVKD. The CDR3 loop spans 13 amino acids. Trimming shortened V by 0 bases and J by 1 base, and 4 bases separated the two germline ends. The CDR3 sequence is CAISESGSYEQYF. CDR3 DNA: TGTGCCATCAGTGAGTCAGGGTCCTACGAGCAGTACTTC.

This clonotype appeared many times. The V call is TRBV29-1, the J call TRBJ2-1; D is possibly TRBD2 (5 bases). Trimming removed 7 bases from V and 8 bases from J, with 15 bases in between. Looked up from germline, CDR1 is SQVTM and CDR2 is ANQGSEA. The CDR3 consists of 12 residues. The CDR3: CSAILAGYEQFF. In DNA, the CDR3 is TGCAGCGCTATTCTTGCGGGCTATGAGCAGTTCTTC.

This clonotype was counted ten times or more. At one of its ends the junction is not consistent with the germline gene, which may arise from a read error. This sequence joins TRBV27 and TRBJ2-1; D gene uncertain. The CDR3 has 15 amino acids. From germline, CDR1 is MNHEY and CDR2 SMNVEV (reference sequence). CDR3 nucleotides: TGCGCCAGCAGCTTGGGGTCTAGCTCCTACAATGAGCAGTTCTTC. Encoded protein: CASSLGSSSYNEQFF.